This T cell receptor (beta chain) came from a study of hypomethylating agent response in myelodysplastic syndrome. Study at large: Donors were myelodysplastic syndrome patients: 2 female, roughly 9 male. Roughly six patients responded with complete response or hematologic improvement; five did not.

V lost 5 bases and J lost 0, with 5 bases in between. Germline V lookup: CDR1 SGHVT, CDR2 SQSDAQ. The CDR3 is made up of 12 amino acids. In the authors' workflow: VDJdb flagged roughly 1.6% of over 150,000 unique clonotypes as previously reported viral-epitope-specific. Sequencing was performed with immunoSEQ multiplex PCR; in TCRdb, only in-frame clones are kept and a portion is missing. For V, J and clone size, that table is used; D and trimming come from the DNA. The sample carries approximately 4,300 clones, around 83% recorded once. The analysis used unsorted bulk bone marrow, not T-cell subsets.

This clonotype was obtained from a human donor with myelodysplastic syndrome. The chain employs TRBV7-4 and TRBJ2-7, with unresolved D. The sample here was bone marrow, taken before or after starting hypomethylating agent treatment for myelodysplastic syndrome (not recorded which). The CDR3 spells CASSALSYEQYF. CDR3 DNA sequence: TGTGCCAGCAGCGCCCTCTCCTACGAGCAGTACTTC. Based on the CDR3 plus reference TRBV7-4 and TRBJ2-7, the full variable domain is GAGVSQSPRYKVAKRGRDVALRCDSISGHVTLYWYRQTLGQGSEVLTYSQSDAQRDKSGRPSGRFSAERPERSVSTLKIQRTEQGDSAVYLCASSALSYEQYFGPGTRLTVT.